These 20 T cell receptor beta chains were sequenced from one sample in a study of brain metastases from non-small cell lung cancer. Profiled with immunoSEQ multiplex PCR; TCRdb holds only in-frame clones, not every one. The sample lists more than 7,500 clones, around 85% seen once, with about 4.3% in the top ten. Sample: primary lung tumor tissue. All receptors come from a donor aged 40 or over with non-small cell lung cancer.

This chain joins TRBV12-5 and TRBJ1-6, with D tentatively TRBD1 (6 bases). This CDR3 region has 13 residues. Germline CDR1 is LGHNT and CDR2 is FRNRAP. The V end was cut by 9 bases, the J end by 4 bases, with 10 bases between. CDR3 nucleotide sequence: TGTGCTAGCCGGGACACATATAATTCACCCCTCCACTTT. Translation gives CASRDTYNSPLHF.

The genes are TRBV4-1 and TRBJ2-7; TRBD1 matches 7 bases. V shed 2 bases, J shed 1 base, and the junction held 5 bases outside the gene matches. The CDR3 loop spans 15 amino acids. The germline CDR1 and CDR2 sequences are MGHRA and YSYEKL. As DNA, the CDR3 is TGCGCCAGCAGCCAATCCGACAGGGAGTCCTACGAGCAGTACTTC. The encoded protein is CASSQSDRESYEQYF.

J is TRBJ2-7 and V is TRBV2, with TRBD1 as a possible D gene (6 bases). Germline V gives CDR1 SNHLY, CDR2 FYNNEI. This CDR3 region has 12 residues. The V gene lost 7 bases and the J gene lost 4 bases, with 11 bases spanning the gap. CDR3 residues: CASTQGWYEQYF. CDR3 bases: TGTGCCAGCACTCAGGGGTGGTACGAGCAGTACTTC.

DNA of the CDR3: TGCGCCAGCAGTGAGTCTAGGGAGATCTATGGCTACACCTTC. This gives the protein CASSESREIYGYTF. V gene TRBV10-1 combines with J gene TRBJ1-2; unclear D gene. Trimming took 0 bases from V and 4 from J, leaving 9 bases between them. Looked up from germline, CDR1 is WNHNN and CDR2 is SYGVQD (reference sequence). This CDR3 comprises 14 residues.

CDR3 residues: CASSVGGSQETQYF. In DNA form, the CDR3 reads TGTGCCAGCAGCGTAGGAGGTAGCCAAGAGACCCAGTACTTC. The chain carries TRBV9 and TRBJ2-5; D is uncertain. This CDR3 is built from 14 residues. Per germline, CDR1 SGDLS and CDR2 YYNGEE. Trimming took 0 bases from V and 1 from J, leaving 7 bases between them.

The chain combines TRBV4-2 with TRBJ1-2; D not resolved. The CDR3 covers 13 residues. V dropped 0 bases and J dropped 8 bases, with 10 bases sitting between them. Germline-derived CDR1 and CDR2 are LGHNA and YNFKEQ. The CDR3, as DNA: TGTGCCAGCAGCCAAGAGGGCGGGGAAGGCTACACCTTC. It is translated as CASSQEGGEGYTF.

The chain is built from TRBV9 and TRBJ1-5; perhaps TRBD1 as D (6 bases). The CDR3 is 15 amino acids. Looked up from germline, CDR1 is SGDLS and CDR2 is YYNGEE. Between the trimmed V and J ends, which lost 0 bases and 8 bases, there was a span of 15 bases. CDR3 sequence (DNA): TGTGCCAGCAGCGTAGGTTCAGAGGGGGACGAGCCCCAGCATTTT. Its protein is CASSVGSEGDEPQHF.

The chain combines TRBV5-1 with TRBJ2-2; 9 nucleotides align to TRBD1. CDR3 size: 19 residues. Germline values: CDR1 SGHRS, CDR2 YFSETQ. The junction had 18 bases not matched to a gene; V was cut back by 3 bases and J by 6 bases. Here the CDR3 DNA reads TGCGCCAGCAGCTCGCACCAGACAGGGGGTATGGAATATGCCGGGGAGCTGTTTTTT. It yields the protein CASSSHQTGGMEYAGELFF.

The chain employs TRBV6-2 or TRBV6-3 and TRBJ2-3; 12 bases align to TRBD2. The CDR3 totals 15 residues. CDR1 and CDR2 from the germline V gene are MNHEY and SVGEGT. V trimming: 2 bases; J trimming: 6 bases; junction bases outside the gene matches: 3. The CDR3 region has the DNA TGTGCCAGCAGTTACCGCCTAGCGGGGGGGGATACGCAGTATTTT. As protein: CASSYRLAGGDTQYF.

There are a few counts of this clone. This CDR3 reads CASSPRAGINSPLHF. CDR3 nucleotide sequence: TGTGCCAGCAGTCCTCGGGCAGGGATTAATTCACCCCTCCACTTT. The chain links TRBV7-2 to TRBJ1-6, with D perhaps TRBD1 (5 bases). The germline V and J ends were trimmed by 6 bases and 6 bases, with 15 bases remaining between them. The CDR3 is 15 amino acids. Germline loops: CDR1 SGHTA, CDR2 FQGNSA.

V gene TRBV4-3 combines with J gene TRBJ1-6, with no clear D. CDR1 LGHNA and CDR2 YSLEER come from the germline V gene. V lost 0 bases to trimming and J lost 15 bases, with 12 bases between them. This CDR3 is built from 13 residues. As DNA, the CDR3 is TGCGCCAGCAGCCAAGATTTCTCGACGGGCCTCCACTTT. As protein: CASSQDFSTGLHF.

This chain links TRBV6-5 with TRBJ2-1, with D perhaps being TRBD1 or TRBD2 (6 bases each). CDR1 and CDR2 from the germline V gene are MNHEY and SVGAGI. The germline V and J ends were trimmed by 6 bases and 4 bases, with 13 bases remaining between them. This CDR3 is built from 14 residues. CDR3: CASSPGAFYNEQFF. The CDR3 nucleotides read TGTGCCAGCAGCCCGGGGGCCTTTTACAATGAGCAGTTCTTC.

This clone turned up a few times. The CDR3 sequence: CASKMGVWGNEQFF. The CDR3 DNA reads TGTGCCAGCAAGATGGGGGTTTGGGGCAATGAGCAGTTCTTC. The rearrangement uses TRBV28 and TRBJ2-1; either TRBD1 or TRBD2 may supply D (5 bases each). Germline V gene data show CDR1 as MDHEN and CDR2 as SYDVKM. The CDR3 is made up of 14 amino acids. Trimming removed 7 bases from V and 6 bases from J, with 16 bases in between.

The chain employs TRBV5-1 and TRBJ2-5; D is unresolved. This CDR3 comprises 13 residues. With 5 bases removed from V and 2 bases from J, the gap between germline ends came to 10 bases. Germline CDR1 and CDR2: SGHRS and YFSETQ. In DNA form, the CDR3 reads TGCGCCAGCAGGAACGACGGGCAAGAGACCCAGTACTTC. Its translation: CASRNDGQETQYF.

The chain links TRBV2 to TRBJ1-1; D is ambiguous. Trimming took 6 bases from V and 3 from J, leaving 14 bases between them. In germline, CDR1 is SNHLY, CDR2 FYNNEI. This CDR3 contains 14 residues. In nucleotides, the CDR3 is TGTGCCAGCAGCGCCGCCTCATACTACACTGAAGCTTTCTTT. This translates into CASSAASYYTEAFF.

The V gene is TRBV10-3, the J gene TRBJ2-7, with TRBD1 matching 8 bases. Germline CDR1 and CDR2: ENHRY and SYGVKD. CDR3 length: 14 amino acids. The J segment lost 5 bases and the V segment lost 0 bases, leaving 3 bases of the junction unmatched. CDR3 residues: CAISESMDRDEQYF. The CDR3 DNA sequence: TGTGCCATCAGTGAGTCGATGGACAGGGACGAGCAGTACTTC.

Only a few counts were recorded for this clone. The chain couples TRBV10-3 to TRBJ1-5; D is unclear. Per germline, CDR1 ENHRY and CDR2 SYGVKD. The CDR3 is made up of 13 amino acids. The V gene lost 4 bases and the J gene lost 4 bases, with 8 bases spanning the gap. For the CDR3, the DNA is TGTGCCATCAGTGGTCAGCCGAATCAGCCCCAGCATTTT. This codes for CAISGQPNQPQHF.

The genes are TRBV7-9 and TRBJ2-3; D uncertain. Germline V CDR1 and CDR2: SEHNR, FQNEAQ (reference sequence). V was clipped by 6 bases and J by 5 bases, with 9 bases between them. This CDR3 has 12 amino acids. The CDR3 DNA reads as TGTGCCAGCAGTGGACCCGAAGATACGCAGTATTTT. This translates into CASSGPEDTQYF.

The genes are TRBV2 and TRBJ2-7, with a possible D match to TRBD1 (6 bases). The CDR3 is made up of 13 amino acids. Germline CDR1 is SNHLY and CDR2 is FYNNEI. Trimming left V 6 bases short and J 6 bases short, with 15 bases between. This chain's CDR3 is CASSSDSHGEQYF. The CDR3 DNA sequence: TGTGCCAGCAGCTCGGACAGTCATGGCGAGCAGTACTTC.

A word on this clone: The junction departs from germline at one end; a sequencing error may be responsible. Other DNA sequences from this sample encode an identical CDR3 as well. The V gene is TRBV5-4, the J gene TRBJ2-5, with D tentatively TRBD2 (6 bases). The CDR3 is made up of 14 amino acids. Germline V gene data show CDR1 as SGHNT and CDR2 as YYREEE (reference sequence). Written as DNA, the CDR3 is TGTGCCAGTAGCTTGTGGGACTCTCGGGAGACCCAGTACTTC. Amino acid sequence: CASSLWDSRETQYF.